These T cell receptor beta chains were read from a single sample in a study of T cell responses to AZD1222 COVID-19 vaccine. Profiled with immunoSEQ multiplex PCR; TCRdb holds only in-frame clones, not every one. The table records fewer than 200,000 clones, more than 80% of them present only once. The sequenced sample was peripheral blood, obtained on day 0 of AZD1222 vaccination. The source is an adult in good health. Both conserved end residues are part of each CDR3. Each record gives: clone size, CDR3 length, V gene, J gene, D gene, CDR3 DNA, CDR3 protein. The D gene is left open where the match is weak. A row's size may be missing; if present it is once, few, many or a size class.

>NA|12|TRBV6-5|TRBJ1-2|NA
TGTGCCAGCAATACAGCAGACTATGGCTACACCTTC
CASNTADYGYTF
>many|14|TRBV7-8|TRBJ1-4|NA
TGTGCCGGCCTTAAGACCCATTATAATGAAAAACTGTTTTTT
CAGLKTHYNEKLFF
>NA|14|TRBV6-5|TRBJ1-2|NA
TGTGCCAGCAGTTATAACGGCCCTAACTATGGCTACACCTTC
CASSYNGPNYGYTF
>NA|14|TRBV10-3|TRBJ2-3|NA
TGTGCCATCAGTGTAGAAGGGGTCAGAGATACGCAGTATTTT
CAISVEGVRDTQYF
>NA|13|TRBV5-1|TRBJ1-6|NA
TGCGCCAGCAGCCCTGGGGACAATTCACCCCTCCACTTT
CASSPGDNSPLHF
>NA|12|TRBV4-3|TRBJ1-4|NA
TGCGCCAGCAGCCAGGAGGGGTTTGAGCTGTTTTTT
CASSQEGFELFF
>NA|14|TRBV7-2|TRBJ1-2|NA
TGTGCCAGCAGCCATGGGGGGGCCGGGGGAGGCTACACCTTC
CASSHGGAGGGYTF
>NA|14|TRBV11-3|TRBJ2-1|TRBD2
TGTGCCAGCAGCTGGGGGGGGTCCTACAATGAGCAGTTCTTC
CASSWGGSYNEQFF
>NA|18|TRBV7-3|TRBJ2-3|TRBD2
TGTGCCAGCAGCTCCGATTTAGGGACTAGCGGGAGTGTAGATACGCAGTATTTT
CASSSDLGTSGSVDTQYF
>NA|15|TRBV7-9|TRBJ2-1|NA
TGTGCCAGCAGCTTAACCAGGGGCGCTCGGAATGAGCAGTTCTTC
CASSLTRGARNEQFF
>NA|15|TRBV28|TRBJ1-2|TRBD1
TGTGCCAGCAGTCCAACCCGACAGGGAAGTTATGGCTACACCTTC
CASSPTRQGSYGYTF
>once|15|TRBV4-3|TRBJ1-4|NA
TGCGCCAGCAGCGAAGTGGGACCTCTGAATGAAAAACTGTTTTTT
CASSEVGPLNEKLFF
>NA|13|TRBV30|TRBJ1-3|TRBD1
TGTGCCGGGACAGGCAGCTCTGGAAACACCATATATTTT
CAGTGSSGNTIYF
>NA|15|TRBV27|TRBJ2-3|TRBD2
TGTGCCAGCAGTTTTCTCGCGGGAGACACAGATACGCAGTATTTT
CASSFLAGDTDTQYF
>NA|16|TRBV30|TRBJ1-3|TRBD1
TGTGCCTGGAGTGTACTGACAGGGGGCTCTGGAAACACCATATATTTT
CAWSVLTGGSGNTIYF
>NA|13|TRBV4-3|TRBJ1-1|NA
TGCGCCAGCAGCCAAGCCCAGAAAGCACAAGCTTTCTTT
CASSQAQKAQAFF
>NA|12|TRBV29-1|TRBJ1-2|NA
TGCAGCTCAGAGACCGTTACCTATGGCTACACCTTC
CSSETVTYGYTF
>NA|14|TRBV19|TRBJ2-1|NA
TGTGCCAGTAGCGGAGTGGTGACCTACAATGAGCAGTTCTTC
CASSGVVTYNEQFF
>once|14|TRBV2|TRBJ1-2|TRBD1
TGTGCCAGCAGCCCGGGACAGGGGGCTCGTGGCTACACCTTC
CASSPGQGARGYTF
>NA|19|TRBV7-8|TRBJ2-2|TRBD2
TGTGCCAGCAGCCCCTACAGAATACTAGCGGGAGCGGGCACCGGGGAGCTGTTTTTT
CASSPYRILAGAGTGELFF
>NA|12|TRBV30|TRBJ2-2|NA
TGTGCCTGGAGCCTCACAGGCGGGGAGCTGTTTTTT
CAWSLTGGELFF
>NA|16|TRBV5-1|TRBJ2-3|TRBD2
TGCGCCAGCAGCTTGGCCACTAGCGGGGCCACAGATACGCAGTATTTT
CASSLATSGATDTQYF
>NA|12|TRBV2|TRBJ2-5|NA
TGTGCCACTCCGGTGACACAAGAGACCCAGTACTTC
CATPVTQETQYF
>NA|15|TRBV18|TRBJ2-3|NA
TGTGCCAGCTCACCGAACAGGGCCAGCACAGATACGCAGTATTTT
CASSPNRASTDTQYF
>NA|16|TRBV7-8|TRBJ2-7|TRBD1
TGTGCCAGCAGCTTACCACCCGCGACAGGGGAGAGTGAGCAGTACTTC
CASSLPPATGESEQYF
>once|14|TRBV28|TRBJ1-4|NA
TGTGCCAGCAGTGGGGAGGGGTTAGGGGAAAAACTGTTTTTT
CASSGEGLGEKLFF
>NA|16|TRBV7-3|TRBJ2-1|NA
TGTGCCAGCAGCTTCCAAATGGCGGCAGGGAGCAATGAGCAGTTCTTC
CASSFQMAAGSNEQFF
>NA|15|TRBV2|TRBJ2-3|TRBD1
TGTGCCAGCAGTATGGACAGGGGGCGAACAGATACGCAGTATTTT
CASSMDRGRTDTQYF
>NA|15|TRBV25-1|TRBJ1-6|TRBD1
TGTGCCAGCAGTAAACGGACAGGGGTAGATTCACCCCTCCACTTT
CASSKRTGVDSPLHF
>NA|17|TRBV3-1/TRBV3-2|TRBJ2-5|NA
TGTGCCAGCAGCCAAGATCTTGGTACAGGCCACCAAGAGACCCAGTACTTC
CASSQDLGTGHQETQYF
>NA|15|TRBV19|TRBJ2-3|NA
TGTGCCAGTAGCTCCATCGCGGGGGCCGCAGATACGCAGTATTTT
CASSSIAGAADTQYF
>NA|13|TRBV6-5|TRBJ1-2|NA
TGTGCCAGCAGCAGACAGGTCGTGGATGGCTACACCTTC
CASSRQVVDGYTF
>NA|15|TRBV11-2|TRBJ1-3|NA
TGTGCCAGCAGCTTTTCAGGCGACTCTGGAAACACCATATATTTT
CASSFSGDSGNTIYF